The 24 T cell receptor beta chains listed next were all sequenced from one sample in a study of beta chain features in type 1 diabetes. Overall study results and limits: In all four CD4+ subsets, TCRB CDR3 length was significantly, moderately reduced in type 1 diabetes.

Sequenced material consisted of expressed TCRB transcripts (all of the isolated RNA was reverse transcribed). Libraries were prepared by immunoSEQ multiplex PCR; TCRdb keeps only in-frame clonotypes and omits some of them. The data show around 280,000 clones, 15% seen once. Their antigens remain unidentified. Sample: naive CD4+ T cells from blood. These TCRs come from a man between 18 and 35 years old with type 1 diabetes.

The chain has TRBV5-1 and TRBJ2-7, with TRBD1 matching over 7 bases. CDR3 length: 13 residues. Unmatched junction bases numbered 4, after V lost 0 bases and J lost 7 bases. The germline gives CDR1 SGHRS, CDR2 YFSETQ. The CDR3 loop is CASSLDRGREQYF. In DNA, the CDR3 is TGCGCCAGCAGCTTGGACAGGGGTCGGGAGCAGTACTTC.

This clone was detected only a few times. The rearrangement uses TRBV28 and TRBJ2-2; TRBD2 matches at 7 bases. V lost 0 bases, J lost 4 bases, and 2 bases stayed unmatched. CDR1 is MDHEN, CDR2 SYDVKM, per germline. The CDR3 contains 15 residues. CDR3 loop: CASSLWGGTTGELFF. CDR3 sequence (DNA): TGTGCCAGCAGTTTATGGGGAGGGACCACCGGGGAGCTGTTTTTT.

J is TRBJ2-3 and V is TRBV5-1; no clear D. Trimming took 0 bases from V and 0 from J, leaving 8 bases between them. The CDR3 is 15 residues long. Germline V lookup: CDR1 SGHRS, CDR2 YFSETQ. The CDR3 loop reads CASSLAPESTDTQYF. The CDR3 coding sequence is TGCGCCAGCAGCTTGGCCCCGGAGAGCACAGATACGCAGTATTTT.

This clone was seen more than once but under ten times. The chain recombines TRBV2 with TRBJ2-1; weak D call: TRBD1 (5 bases). Per germline, CDR1 SNHLY and CDR2 FYNNEI. Trimming stripped 3 bases from V and 6 bases from J, with 12 bases between. This CDR3 region has 14 residues. CDR3 protein: CASSDLRGGNEQFF. In nucleotides, the CDR3 is TGTGCCAGCAGTGATCTTAGGGGCGGCAATGAGCAGTTCTTC.

Points on this clone: This same CDR3 is encoded by further DNA sequences in the sample. The rearrangement joins TRBV7-2 to TRBJ2-5; 13 bases map to TRBD2. After removal of 1 base from V and 4 bases from J, the junction contained 3 bases not matched to a gene. Germline CDR1 is SGHTA and CDR2 is FQGNSA. The CDR3 runs 16 residues. CDR3 bases: TGTGCCAGCAGCTTAGAACTAGCGGGGGGGCGAGAGACCCAGTACTTC. Translation: CASSLELAGGRETQYF. Full variable domain (rest looked up from reference TRBV7-2 and TRBJ2-5): GAGVSQSPSNKVTEKGKDVELRCDPISGHTALYWYRQSLGQGLEFLIYFQGNSAPDKSGLPSDRFSAERTGGSVSTLTIQRTQQEDSAVYLCASSLELAGGRETQYFGPGTRLLVL.

This clone was seen a few times. The chain recombines TRBV14 with TRBJ2-7; D is possibly TRBD2 (5 bases). V was shortened by 1 base and J by 0 bases, with 13 bases between the two germline ends. Germline-derived CDR1 and CDR2 are SGHDN and FVKESK. The CDR3 loop spans 16 amino acids. CDR3 sequence (DNA): TGTGCCAGCAGCCAAGTAACGAGGGCGAGCTCCTACGAGCAGTACTTC. As protein: CASSQVTRASSYEQYF. Using reference TRBV14 and TRBJ2-7 for the parts outside the CDR3, the full variable domain is EAGVTQFPSHSVIEKGQTVTLRCDPISGHDNLYWYRRVMGKEIKFLLHFVKESKQDESGMPNNRFLAERTGGTYSTLKVQPAELEDSGVYFCASSQVTRASSYEQYFGPGTRLTVT.

In this sample, this clone turned up a few times. V and J are TRBV19 and TRBJ2-2, with D possibly TRBD1 on 5 matching bases. The germline CDR1 and CDR2 sequences are LNHDA and SQIVND (reference sequence). The CDR3 sequence is 14 residues long. V lost 6 bases and J lost 6, with 14 bases in between. CDR3 loop: CASRSGPRAGELFF. CDR3 nucleotides: TGTGCCAGTAGATCAGGGCCGCGAGCCGGGGAGCTGTTTTTT.

The chain couples TRBV9 to TRBJ2-3; D uncertain. Germline lookup yields CDR1 SGDLS and CDR2 YYNGEE. The CDR3 is made up of 14 amino acids. Trimming cost V 2 bases and J 0 bases, with 7 bases left between them. CDR3 sequence: CASSVRTSTDTQYF. For the CDR3, the DNA is TGTGCCAGCAGCGTTAGAACTAGCACAGATACGCAGTATTTT.

This clone was observed once. The chain couples TRBV28 to TRBJ2-1; 9 positions match TRBD1. Germline V gene lookup returns CDR1 MDHEN and CDR2 SYDVKM. V gave up 6 bases and J gave up 7 bases; unmatched junction bases: 4. The CDR3 sequence is 13 residues long. The CDR3 bases are TGTGCCAGCAGGGGACAGGGTAGGAATGAGCAGTTCTTC. This codes for CASRGQGRNEQFF.

This chain uses TRBV29-1 with TRBJ2-7; TRBD2 aligns across 9 bases. V was pared by 7 bases and J by 2 bases, with 9 bases of the junction left unmatched. The CDR3 consists of 14 residues. Looked up from germline, CDR1 is SQVTM and CDR2 is ANQGSEA. For the CDR3, the DNA is TGCAGCGCGGTGGGTTCTAGCGGGGCCTACGAGCAGTACTTC. It encodes CSAVGSSGAYEQYF.

This chain links TRBV18 with TRBJ2-4, with a tentative D call TRBD1 (5 bases). The CDR3 is 15 residues long. Germline CDR1 and CDR2: KGHSH and LQKENI. V dropped 2 bases and J dropped 4 bases, with 12 bases sitting between them. The CDR3 nucleotides are TGTGCCAGCTCACCATCCAGGGTTGGTAAAAACATTCAGTACTTC. Its translation is CASSPSRVGKNIQYF.

V and J are TRBV18 and TRBJ1-1; D gene unclear. The length of the CDR3 is 13 residues. The V gene lost 6 bases and the J gene lost 3 bases, with 11 bases spanning the gap. From germline, CDR1 is KGHSH and CDR2 LQKENI. This CDR3 is CASSPRRDTEAFF. The CDR3 DNA reads TGTGCCAGCTCCCCCCGACGGGACACTGAAGCTTTCTTT. Full variable domain (missing parts from reference TRBV18 and TRBJ1-1): NAGVMQNPRHLVRRRGQEARLRCSPMKGHSHVYWYRQLPEEGLKFMVYLQKENIIDESGMPKERFSAEFPKEGPSILRIQQVVRGDSAAYFCASSPRRDTEAFFGQGTRLTVV.

This rearrangement joins TRBV7-9 to TRBJ2-7, with a tentative D call TRBD2 (6 bases). Trimming took off 3 bases at V and 2 bases at J, with 14 bases between the two ends. The CDR3 contains 15 residues. Germline-derived CDR1 and CDR2 are SEHNR and FQNEAQ (reference sequence). The CDR3 sequence: CASSLEGNGAYEQYF. The CDR3 DNA sequence: TGTGCCAGCAGCTTGGAGGGAAATGGGGCCTACGAGCAGTACTTC.

The sample holds a few counts of this clone. J is TRBJ1-5 and V is TRBV6-5; D is ambiguous. The CDR3 spans 15 residues. V was clipped by 0 bases and J by 4 bases, with 10 bases between them. Germline-derived CDR1 and CDR2 are MNHEY and SVGAGI. CDR3 coding DNA: TGTGCCAGCAGTTACTCGGGCCGGCTGAATCAGCCCCAGCATTTT. Protein sequence: CASSYSGRLNQPQHF.

The chain recombines TRBV5-8 with TRBJ2-7; 8 bases align to TRBD2. The CDR3 runs 15 residues. The ends lost 3 bases at V and 2 bases at J; junction bases unmatched: 7. The germline gives CDR1 SGHTS, CDR2 YDEGEE. CDR3 region: CASSSTGLAAYEQYF. Written as DNA, the CDR3 is TGTGCCAGCAGCTCCACCGGACTAGCTGCCTACGAGCAGTACTTC.

This clone was seen only a few times. The J gene is TRBJ2-6, the V gene TRBV21-1; the D segment call TRBD1 is taken from the table without a DNA check. TRBV21-1 is labeled a pseudogene. The CDR3 length is 18 residues. In nucleotides, the CDR3 is TGTGCCAGCAGCAAATTGGACAGGGTTCACTCTGGGGCCAACGTCCTGACTTTC. Encoded protein: CASSKLDRVHSGANVLTF.

This clone was counted between two and nine times. The rearrangement links TRBV9 to TRBJ2-3; D is possibly TRBD1 (5 bases). The ends were cut back, 2 bases at V and 0 bases at J, with 16 bases in the middle. CDR3 size: 17 residues. Germline CDR1 is SGDLS and CDR2 is YYNGEE. In DNA form, the CDR3 reads TGTGCCAGCAGCGTTGGTGCAGCAGGGTTTAGCACAGATACGCAGTATTTT. Translating gives CASSVGAAGFSTDTQYF.

V is TRBV28 and J is TRBJ2-1; 8 positions agree with TRBD2. The CDR3 runs to 12 residues. V was clipped by 11 bases and J by 1 base; unmatched bases: 1. The germline V gene encodes CDR1 MDHEN and CDR2 SYDVKM. CDR3 region: CAVAGSYNEQFF. CDR3 coding DNA: TGTGCCGTAGCGGGATCCTACAATGAGCAGTTCTTC.

This clone was seen a handful of times. The CDR3 region has the DNA TGTGCCAGCAGCAATGGCCCGGGACAGGAATACGAGCAGTACTTC. Its protein product is CASSNGPGQEYEQYF. The chain carries TRBV11-2 and TRBJ2-7, with 8 bases aligning to TRBD1. The junction had 10 bases not matched to a gene; V was cut back by 5 bases and J by 4 bases. Per germline, CDR1 SGHAT and CDR2 FQNNGV. The CDR3 extends over 15 amino acids. Supplemented by reference TRBV11-2 and TRBJ2-7, the full variable domain reads EAGVAQSPRYKIIEKRQSVAFWCNPISGHATLYWYQQILGQGPKLLIQFQNNGVVDDSQLPKDRFSAERLKGVDSTLKIQPAKLEDSAVYLCASSNGPGQEYEQYFGPGTRLTVT.

In this sample, this clone turned up a few times. The chain carries TRBV25-1 and TRBJ2-1; D may be TRBD2 (6 bases). The CDR3 totals 13 residues. V lost 2 bases, J lost 9 bases, and 11 bases lay in between. Germline CDR1 and CDR2: MGHDK and SYGVNS. The CDR3 bases are TGTGCCAGCAGTGAACCAGGGACTCTTGAGCAGTTCTTC. This gives the protein CASSEPGTLEQFF.

The sample holds a few counts of this clone. This chain uses TRBV23-1 with TRBJ1-4; D unresolved. TRBV23-1 is an ORF; its function is uncertain. The length of the CDR3 is 18 residues. Trimming pared 3 bases from V and 5 bases from J, leaving 22 bases between. For the CDR3, the DNA is TGCGCCAGCAGTCACACTCTCAGGCATGGGAGAGAAAATGAAAAACTGTTTTTT. This sequence encodes CASSHTLRHGRENEKLFF.

V is TRBV6-5 and J is TRBJ2-3, with 8 positions matching TRBD2. CDR3 length: 16 amino acids. The germline V gene has CDR1 MNHEY and CDR2 SVGAGI. The J segment lost 1 base and the V segment lost 2 bases, leaving 5 bases of the junction unmatched. CDR3 bases: TGTGCCAGCAGTTACCGTAGCGGGGAGGGCACAGATACGCAGTATTTT. It encodes CASSYRSGEGTDTQYF.

Here the CDR3 reads CASSQTVPEVGAYEQYF. CDR3 nucleotide sequence: TGCGCCAGCAGTCAAACAGTCCCTGAGGTCGGGGCCTACGAGCAGTACTTC. The chain uses TRBV23-1 and TRBJ2-7, with D maybe TRBD2 (5 bases). TRBV23-1 is classed as an ORF, of uncertain function. V lost 2 bases to trimming and J lost 2 bases, with 19 bases between them. The CDR3 length is 17 residues.

The CDR3 DNA reads TGTGCCAGCAGTCGGCCCGGGTCAGGAGGGGGCAGGTACAATGAGCAGTTCTTC. It is translated as CASSRPGSGGGRYNEQFF. The rearrangement joins TRBV28 to TRBJ2-1, with TRBD1 as a possible D gene (7 bases). The V end was cut by 5 bases, the J end by 4 bases, with 24 bases between. The CDR3 spans 18 residues. Germline CDR1 reads MDHEN; CDR2 reads SYDVKM. Drawing the rest from reference TRBV28 and TRBJ2-1, the complete variable domain is DVKVTQSSRYLVKRTGEKVFLECVQDMDHENMFWYRQDPGLGLRLIYFSYDVKMKEKGDIPEGYSVSREKKERFSLILESASTNQTSMYLCASSRPGSGGGRYNEQFFGPGTRLTVL.